These T cell receptor beta chains were read from a single sample in a study of early T cells in non-severe SARS-CoV-2 infection. TCRdb re-called the 5' RACE reads with MiXCR, one entry per CDR3 protein. The sample includes 85,000 to 100,000 distinct CDR3 sequences, 16% of them seen just once. Specimen: whole blood. These receptors were collected from an adult who was a healthcare worker with PCR-confirmed SARS-CoV-2 infection or an uninfected control (not recorded which). Each CDR3 is given with its conserved first and last residue. Fields, in order: clone size, D gene, J gene, V gene, CDR3 protein, CDR3 DNA. A D gene is named only where the DNA matches it firmly. Clone sizes are given selectively: once, few, many, or a class where the clone is expanded.

-,-,TRBJ2-4,TRBV7-9,CASSFGPGLTGGFGKNIQYF,-
few,-,TRBJ1-1,TRBV5-1,CASSKNDRDTEAFF,TGCGCCAGCAGCAAGAACGACAGAGACACTGAAGCTTTCTTT
few,-,TRBJ1-5,TRBV5-1,CASSVTGTENQPQHF,TGCGCCAGCAGTGTGACCGGGACGGAAAATCAGCCCCAGCATTTT
many,TRBD2,TRBJ2-5,TRBV5-1,CASSLGYSGGTQETQYF,TGCGCCAGCAGCTTGGGATATAGCGGGGGGACCCAAGAGACCCAGTACTTC
-,-,TRBJ2-1,TRBV12-3/TRBV12-4,CASSQRQGHEQFF,TGTGCCAGCAGTCAAAGGCAAGGGCATGAGCAGTTCTTC
many,TRBD1,TRBJ2-7,TRBV3-1,CASSLGTGGFEQYF,TGTGCCAGCAGCCTTGGGACAGGGGGCTTCGAGCAGTACTTC
-,TRBD1,TRBJ2-7,TRBV7-6,CASSLNRQGTHEQYF,TGTGCCAGCAGCCTAAATCGACAGGGTACCCACGAGCAGTACTTC
many,-,TRBJ2-7,TRBV5-4,CASSLGQDYEQYF,TGTGCCAGCAGCTTGGGGCAGGACTACGAGCAGTACTTC
-,TRBD2,TRBJ2-5,TRBV30,CAWSEGLAEETQHF,TGTGCCTGGAGTGAGGGACTAGCGGAAGAGACCCAGCACTTC
-,-,TRBJ2-2,TRBV29-1,CSVSNVGELFF,TGCAGCGTTTCGAATGTGGGGGAGCTGTTTTTT
-,TRBD2,TRBJ2-1,TRBV29-1,CSVESLLGAGVSYNEQFF,TGCAGCGTTGAAAGCCTTCTTGGCGCGGGAGTCTCCTACAATGAGCAGTTCTTC
-,-,TRBJ1-2,TRBV12-3/TRBV12-4,CASSPSGAGNYGYTF,TGTGCCAGCAGTCCCAGCGGGGCCGGGAACTATGGCTACACCTTC
-,TRBD2,TRBJ2-1,TRBV20-1,CSANPGGGTYNEQFF,TGCAGTGCAAACCCGGGGGGAGGCACCTACAATGAGCAGTTCTTC
-,TRBD1,TRBJ1-1,TRBV6-5,CASSLRQGGTEAFF,TGTGCCAGCAGTTTACGACAGGGAGGCACTGAAGCTTTCTTT
-,-,TRBJ2-3,TRBV7-2,CASSLPVAGRTQYF,TGTGCCAGCAGCCTCCCGGTGGCGGGGCGAACGCAGTATTTT
many,TRBD1,TRBJ2-1,TRBV11-2,CASSPRTGSSYNEQFF,TGTGCCAGCAGCCCTCGGACAGGGAGCTCCTACAATGAGCAGTTCTTC
-,-,TRBJ1-6,TRBV28,CATRVSYNSPLHF,TGTGCCACCAGGGTCTCCTATAATTCACCCCTCCACTTT
few,TRBD2,TRBJ2-3,TRBV7-2,CASSLRGLAGGPSTDTQYF,TGTGCCAGCAGCTTACGCGGCCTAGCGGGGGGCCCTAGCACAGATACGCAGTATTTT
-,-,TRBJ2-7,TRBV29-1,CSVARHPYEQYF,TGCAGCGTTGCCCGACACCCTTACGAGCAGTACTTC
-,TRBD1,TRBJ1-2,TRBV3-1,CTSSPGGNGYTF,TGTACCAGCAGCCCAGGGGGGAATGGCTACACCTTC
-,-,TRBJ1-2,TRBV7-2,CASSLKGYGYTF,TGTGCCAGCAGCTTAAAGGGCTATGGCTACACCTTC
few,-,TRBJ1-4,TRBV27,CASSSIWGSEKLFF,TGTGCCAGCAGTTCCATCTGGGGGTCGGAAAAACTGTTTTTT
few,-,TRBJ2-1,TRBV5-1,CASSASEPEQFF,TGCGCCAGCAGTGCTAGCGAACCTGAGCAGTTCTTC
few,TRBD2,TRBJ2-1,TRBV27,CASSSVAGNYNEQFF,TGTGCCAGCAGTTCAGTAGCGGGGAACTACAATGAGCAGTTCTTC
-,TRBD2,TRBJ2-1,TRBV6-5,CASRTLAGVGWNEQFF,TGTGCCAGCAGGACCTTAGCGGGAGTGGGTTGGAATGAGCAGTTCTTC
few,-,TRBJ2-1,TRBV6-2/TRBV6-3,CASSYSKGSSYNEQFF,TGTGCCAGCAGTTACTCGAAGGGTAGCTCCTACAATGAGCAGTTCTTC
-,-,TRBJ2-3,TRBV10-3,CAISEVGVGDTQYF,TGTGCCATCAGTGAAGTGGGGGTAGGAGATACGCAGTATTTT
-,-,TRBJ2-5,TRBV11-2,CASSFLGGVRETQYF,TGTGCCAGCAGCTTCTTAGGAGGAGTGCGAGAGACCCAGTACTTC
-,TRBD1,TRBJ2-1,TRBV28,CASSTPGTVSYNEQFF,TGTGCCAGCAGCACCCCCGGGACAGTCTCCTACAATGAGCAGTTCTTC